What follows is one T cell receptor beta chain and its context. Its antigen is still unknown. One end of the junction is discordant with germline, which a read error may explain. Sequencing was carried out with an Illumina HiSeq 1500. TCRdb handled the public reads itself, with Q25 trimming in fastp and clone calling in MiXCR, and kept productive beta chains. Here each entry gathers all rows of one CDR3 protein and keeps the most common genes and DNA. Here the sample has a few hundred thousand distinct CDR3 sequences; about a third occur a single time. Clones ranked in the top ten supply about 13% of the sample. The data are from a study of T cell repertoires in cytomegalovirus infection (dated by TCRdb to the late 2010s). For the wider study: The peptide stimulations were aimed at well-studied HLA-B-restricted epitopes as well as recently identified HLA-C-restricted CMV epitopes, whose presentation resists viral immunomodulation. Donor HLA type was relevant to the analysis, as public TCR beta signatures indicated carriage of CMV infection together with the matching HLA type.

Sample treatment or condition, as interpreted from the label and publication: in vitro stimulation with specific CMV peptide epitopes to enrich CMV-specific T cells. The paper's findings and limits, for the study overall: The ex vivo response was dominated by HLA-C-restricted CMV-specific TCR beta clonotypes, which also provided the single most frequent clonotype in two of eight donors. Carriers of CMV infection plus the relevant HLA type were discriminated by the cumulative frequency of public TCR beta family members in the study cohort and in an independent roughly 370-donor cohort.

The TCR was taken from a human donor in good health (CMV status not recorded). Some clones in this sample may be carry-over from other donors' samples. The sample in question was cultured PBMCs, obtained from culture after CMV antigen stimulation.

The CDR3: CASSMAAGGYNEQLF. The nucleotide sequence reads TGTGCCAGTAGTATGGCGGCCGGGGGATACAATGAGCAGTTGTTC. The sequence joins TRBV19 to TRBJ2-1, with TRBD2 tentatively as D gene (6 bases match). The germline V gene (reference sequence) supplies CDR1 LNHDA and CDR2 SQIVND. From the cysteine through the phenylalanine, the CDR3 covers 15 amino acids. The kept DNA is CDR3 alone, 45 bases in frame from the first base.